This TCR beta chain comes out of a study of vaccination effects on CD4 cells after COVID-19. CDR3 length equals 14 residues. V lost 7 bases to trimming and J lost 4 bases, with 13 bases between them. CDR1 is MNHEY and CDR2 is SVGAGI in the germline V gene. This table comes from immunoSEQ multiplex PCR, and its TCRdb copy is limited to in-frame clones, with some not included. This table has around 69,000 clones, roughly 81% appearing once. Points on this clone: Its cognate antigen is unknown.

Whole-study findings and limits: Of the vaccine-induced clones from healthy vaccinees, merely 1 of 255 recognized common cold coronaviruses as well. Infection-derived and vaccine-derived clones contracted markedly late after vaccination.

CD4+ T cells specific for antigen were expanded with viral peptide pools by the ViraFEST assay before sequencing. Following culture for about ten days, CD4+ T cells were isolated. Participants were vaccinated with two doses of either the BNT162b2 or mRNA-1273 vaccine. None of the vaccinated had previously contracted SARS-CoV-2, and their nucleocapsid antibodies tested negative. Wells each received approximately 2 million PBMC, cultured with roughly 9.4 IU/ml IL-2 and 10 ug/ml peptides. The TCR sequence derives from a human donor who received a COVID-19 vaccine. The material was CD4+ T cells from PBMCs cultured with HCoV-229E spike peptides, obtained after COVID-19 vaccination. This chain joins TRBV6-5 and TRBJ2-2; D is perhaps TRBD1 (5 bases). For the CDR3, the DNA is TGTGCCAGCACTCAGGGTACGTTCACCGGGGAGCTGTTTTTT. Protein sequence: CASTQGTFTGELFF.